The source of this TCR beta chain is a study of shared clonotypes between healthy human individuals (TCRdb year 2020). Concerning the study at large: A few men and two women, aged 18 to 49 years, made up the cohort. To increase sequencing depth and limit assay-specific biases, different laboratories used diverse techniques to prepare libraries and sequence TCR repertoires. Each donor's leukapheresis produced roughly between roughly 0.85 and 9 billion PBMCs. Per donor, three plates each were used for CD4 naive and CD4 memory, two for CD8 naive, and one for CD8 memory. The study deeply sequenced blood TCR repertoires of about five healthy adults to estimate repertoire size and the extent of clonotype sharing between individuals. On the study overall, not on this receptor specifically: Rarefaction of sorted-subset datasets indicated incomplete sequencing despite the large sequencing depth. Sharing across several donors was observed for about 5% of naive CD4, 3.5% of naive CD8, over 2% of memory CD4, and roughly 0.43% of memory CD8 clonotypes. Only blood was sampled, and tissue TCR repertoires likely differ from those in blood. The genetic and exposure-history diversity represented was limited by the small number of donors. Based on pairwise subsampling, the degree of clonotype sharing among donors was expected to be affected by sequencing depth. Higher generation probabilities were observed for clonotypes shared by all four sorted-subset donors than for non-shared clonotypes. Larger estimated clonotype richness was generally found for naive subsets than for memory subsets.

The donors were healthy, HIV-negative adults who had no recently reported acute infections or vaccinations. Only Caucasian adults living in Nashville, Tennessee, USA were represented among the donors. CD4+ T cells were enriched through magnetic negative selection, after which naive cells were positively selected on CD45RA and the remaining negative fraction served as the memory subset. After blood collection by leukapheresis, PBMCs were isolated using Ficoll-Histopaque density gradient centrifugation and then cryopreserved in the vapor phase of liquid nitrogen. Analytical flow cytometry was used to check the purity and quantity of each magnetically sorted T cell population. Genomic DNA was isolated from every sorted fraction and measured by UV absorbance on a Nanodrop 2000c. The junction shows trimming of 3 bases on V and 6 bases on J, and the gene matches do not reach 5 bases of it. From a lookup of the germline V gene, CDR1 and CDR2 are MGHRA and YSYEKL. Reading from cysteine to phenylalanine, the CDR3 counts 16 amino acids. Only CDR3 DNA is held: 48 bases, read in frame from base 1.

Points on this clone: It has no known antigen specificity. The sample holds no much larger clone one base away, and base qualities are not on file.

TCR CDR3 regions were amplified from genomic DNA by multiplex PCR using the deep immunoSEQ assay. For each cell subset, the extracted genomic DNA was distributed evenly across all wells of several immunoSEQ 96-well plates, and each plate served as one replicate. Each replicate PCR for sorted subsets received about 180 ng genomic DNA, equal to about 29,000 T cell genomes. Purified libraries were quantified with a Qubit 3.0 fluorometer, sized on a Bioanalyzer 2100, and re-quantified with the KAPA Library Quantification kit. Every immunoSEQ 96-well plate was sequenced on a separate single-read 150-cycle Illumina NextSeq 550 flow cell. In the authors' own workflow: Because only junctional sequences without quality scores were contained in the immunoSEQ output, filtering matching that applied to full-length reads could not be performed. To assign V/J genes and CDR3, sequences were annotated using PyIR, a Python wrapper for IgBLAST v1.9, with IMGT germline references. Reads were removed for weak V/J assignments (E-value above 1e-6), missing CDR3, stop codons, out-of-frame junctions, or ambiguous translated residues. V3J clonotypes were defined by identical inferred V gene, J gene, and CDR3 amino acid sequence. The percentage overlap between two repertoires was calculated by dividing the number of shared unique clonotypes by the size of the smaller repertoire. Three approaches were used to assess repertoire richness: RTK rarefaction, the Chao1 estimator, and Recon v2.1 estimates of unobserved clonotypes. OLGA was used to compute generation probabilities for all TCRbeta clonotypes that the gDNA method yielded from several donors. TCRdb limited this immuneACCESS table to in-frame rearrangements with V and J called. A share of clones is missing; checked studies link under half to unresolved V genes, and the rest is unexplained. D and trimming come from the DNA, and the V and J calls and clone size come from that table. A total of 150,000 to 200,000 clones appear in this sample, 90% to 95% of them only once. Clones ranked in the top ten supply more than 0.065% of the sample.

The specimen was naive CD4+ T cells sorted from blood. The cell subset or site label here, explained by the study, means: CD45RA+ positively selected. The chain was built from TRBV4-1 and TRBJ2-1; TRBD2 matches 13 bases in the middle. The clonotype was recovered from a young woman in good health. The CDR3: CASSQPTSGRANEQFF. The nucleotides read TGCGCCAGCAGCCAGCCCACTAGCGGGAGGGCCAATGAGCAGTTCTTC.